The 20 T cell receptor beta chains reported below all come from one sample, sequenced in a study of Graves' ophthalmopathy and Graves' hyperthyroidism. The authors amplified TCR beta CDR3 regions, and they did so from RNA transcripts for repertoire sequencing. HTBI-primed first-round RT-PCR preceded second-round multiplex PCR. TCRdb reanalysed the multiplex PCR reads using MiXCR and keeps one entry per CDR3 protein. Of a few hundred thousand distinct CDR3 sequences in the sample, around 18% were seen once. What was sequenced was peripheral blood. These receptors originate from a woman between 18 and 29 years old with Graves' ophthalmopathy.

At least ten counts were recorded for this clonotype. The CDR3 nucleotides are TGTGCCAGCAGTTCCCCTACGGGGGACCACGAGCAGTACTTC. This translates into CASSSPTGDHEQYF. V and J are TRBV6-2 or TRBV6-3 and TRBJ2-7, with a tentative D call TRBD2 (6 bases). This CDR3 is built from 14 residues. V lost 4 bases, J lost 5 bases, and 15 bases lay in between. The germline CDR1 and CDR2 sequences are MNHEY and SVGEGT.

At least ten counts were recorded for this clonotype. The chain is built from TRBV9 and TRBJ1-3, with TRBD1 as a possible D gene (5 bases). The CDR3 is 13 residues long. CDR1 and CDR2 from the germline V gene are SGDLS and YYNGEE. V was shortened by 2 bases and J by 4 bases, with 7 bases between the two germline ends. The chain's CDR3 is CASSVSGGNTIYF. CDR3 sequence (DNA): TGTGCCAGCAGCGTGTCAGGGGGAAACACCATATATTTT.

This clonotype was observed at least ten times. Here the CDR3 reads CSASQDRGTQYF. CDR3 nucleotides: TGCAGTGCCAGCCAAGACCGGGGGACCCAGTACTTC. This chain joins TRBV20-1 and TRBJ2-5; possibly TRBD2 for D (5 bases). Germline assignment: CDR1 DFQATT and CDR2 SNEGSKA (reference sequence). V was clipped by 6 bases and J by 7 bases, with 15 bases between them. The CDR3 sequence is 12 residues long.

This clonotype was observed at least ten times. This rearrangement joins TRBV27 to TRBJ2-5; 8 bases are a match to TRBD2. There are 17 residues in the CDR3. Germline CDR1 and CDR2: MNHEY and SMNVEV (reference sequence). Trimming cost V 5 bases and J 4 bases; bases outside gene matches: 15. CDR3 sequence: CASSPRGSGGGRETQYF. DNA of the CDR3: TGTGCCAGCAGTCCCCGGGGTTCGGGAGGGGGTCGAGAGACCCAGTACTTC.

This sequence joins TRBV7-2 and TRBJ2-2; D unclear. Germline CDR1 is SGHTA and CDR2 is FQGNSA. V lost 0 bases, J lost 4 bases, and 9 bases lay in between. The CDR3 length is 15 residues. CDR3 protein: CASSLASGFTGELFF. The DNA for the CDR3 is TGTGCCAGCAGCTTAGCATCGGGTTTCACCGGGGAGCTGTTTTTT.

This clonotype was seen many times. The genes are TRBV28 and TRBJ1-1; D uncertain. This CDR3 spans 12 amino acids. From germline, CDR1 is MDHEN and CDR2 SYDVKM. V was shortened by 5 bases and J by 7 bases, with 11 bases between the two germline ends. The CDR3 DNA reads TGTGCCAGCAGTCTTAGGCGAAGTGAAGCTTTCTTT. Translation gives CASSLRRSEAFF.

V is TRBV6-1 and J is TRBJ2-5; D may match TRBD1 or TRBD2 (6 bases each). Germline-derived CDR1 and CDR2 are MNHNS and SASEGT. The CDR3 totals 14 residues. CDR3 region: CATDRGPVEETQYF. The CDR3, as DNA: TGTGCAACCGACCGGGGGCCGGTGGAGGAGACCCAGTACTTC.

This clonotype occurred many times. The gene calls are TRBV20-1 and TRBJ2-7; 7 nucleotides line up with TRBD2. The CDR3 runs 13 residues. Germline lookup yields CDR1 DFQATT and CDR2 SNEGSKA (reference sequence). V lost 3 bases and J lost 3; bases outside the gene matches: 5. The CDR3 spells CSASGGTNYEQYF. DNA for the CDR3: TGCAGTGCTAGCGGGGGGACGAACTACGAGCAGTACTTC.

This clonotype was detected ten times or more. The chain uses TRBV11-2 and TRBJ2-7; D is uncertain. Trimming pared 0 bases from V and 0 bases from J, leaving 9 bases between. The CDR3 extends over 15 amino acids. Germline CDR1 and CDR2: SGHAT and FQNNGV. CDR3 DNA: TGTGCCAGCAGCTTAGACCCGGTTAGCTCCTACGAGCAGTACTTC. Its protein is CASSLDPVSSYEQYF.

There are many counts of this clonotype. J is TRBJ2-7 and V is TRBV20-1; the match to TRBD1 covers 11 bases. Germline CDR1 reads DFQATT; CDR2 reads SNEGSKA (reference sequence). J lost 1 base, V lost 1 base, and 6 bases had no gene match. The CDR3 has 16 residues. CDR3 region: CSARVLGTGGSYEQYF. CDR3 in DNA: TGCAGTGCTAGAGTTCTGGGGACAGGGGGATCCTACGAGCAGTACTTC.

This clonotype was counted ten times or more. V usage is TRBV7-2 and J usage is TRBJ1-6; no definite D call. With 5 bases removed from V and 0 bases from J, the gap between germline ends came to 11 bases. Germline CDR1 SGHTA, CDR2 FQGNSA. This CDR3 region has 16 residues. The CDR3 DNA reads as TGTGCCAGCAGCCTCGGAAGGAGCTCCTATAATTCACCCCTCCACTTT. It encodes CASSLGRSSYNSPLHF.

Ten or more counts support this clonotype. The rearrangement uses TRBV11-2 and TRBJ1-1; D not resolved. V lost 4 bases and J 0 bases, leaving 9 bases between the germline ends. In germline, CDR1 is SGHAT, CDR2 FQNNGV. The CDR3 runs to 14 residues. This chain's CDR3 is CASSSQDMNTEAFF. Written as DNA, the CDR3 is TGTGCCAGCAGCTCACAAGATATGAACACTGAAGCTTTCTTT.

This clonotype was counted many times. The genes are TRBV7-3 and TRBJ1-1, with D uncertain. V was shortened by 5 bases and J by 4 bases, with 14 bases between the two germline ends. This CDR3 is 14 amino acids long. Germline CDR1 reads SGHTA; CDR2 reads FQGTGA. The CDR3 nucleotides read TGTGCCAGCAGCCGCAGACGGCGGATCACTGAAGCTTTCTTT. It is translated as CASSRRRRITEAFF.

This clonotype was counted only a few times. An end of the junction differs from the germline gene, which may be a read error. The chain is built from TRBV30 and TRBJ2-2; tentatively, D is TRBD1 (6 bases). Looked up from germline, CDR1 is GTSNPN and CDR2 is SVGIG (reference sequence). The CDR3 is 13 amino acids. The CDR3 loop is CARSVGGTGELFF. CDR3 DNA: TGTGCCCGGAGTGTAGGGGGAACCGGGGAGCTGTTTTTT. Full variable domain (missing parts from reference TRBV30 and TRBJ2-2): SQTIHQWPATLVQPVGSPLSLECTVEGTSNPNLYWYRQAAGRGLQLLFYSVGIGQISSEVPQNLSASRPQDRQFILSSKKLLLSDSGFYLCARSVGGTGELFFGEGSRLTVL.

Ten or more counts support this clonotype. This CDR3 reads CAWSPGQNEAFF. The CDR3, as DNA: TGTGCCTGGAGTCCCGGACAGAATGAAGCTTTCTTT. The chain combines TRBV30 with TRBJ1-1, with D possibly being TRBD1 (6 bases). The germline V and J ends were trimmed by 2 bases and 7 bases, with 11 bases remaining between them. This CDR3 is 12 amino acids long. CDR1 and CDR2 from the germline V gene are GTSNPN and SVGIG (reference sequence).

This chain links TRBV6-2 or TRBV6-3 with TRBJ2-6; TRBD1 is a possible D gene (6 bases). Germline V gives CDR1 MNHEY, CDR2 SVGEGT. Trimming took 6 bases from V and 0 from J, leaving 21 bases between them. The length of the CDR3 is 19 residues. CDR3 sequence: CASSPFGVGQNSGANVLTF. The CDR3 DNA is TGTGCCAGCAGCCCCTTTGGGGTGGGACAAAACTCTGGGGCCAACGTCCTGACTTTC.

This clonotype appeared many times. The V and J genes are TRBV7-2 and TRBJ2-6, with TRBD1 identical over 12 bases. V shed 4 bases, J shed 2 bases, and the junction held 6 bases outside the gene matches. Per germline, CDR1 SGHTA and CDR2 FQGNSA. The CDR3 is 18 residues long. The DNA for the CDR3 is TGTGCCAGCAGCTCCCCCGGGACAGGGGGCACTGGGGCCAACGTCCTGACTTTC. It encodes CASSSPGTGGTGANVLTF.

This clonotype has ten or more counts. The rearrangement links TRBV5-1 to TRBJ1-5; 9 bases match TRBD1. The CDR3 spans 16 residues. From germline, CDR1 is SGHRS and CDR2 YFSETQ. Trimming removed 0 bases from V and 5 bases from J; junction bases left unmatched: 6. The CDR3 sequence is CASSLDPGQGHQPQHF. The CDR3 region has the DNA TGCGCCAGCAGCTTGGACCCGGGACAGGGTCATCAGCCCCAGCATTTT.

This clonotype was observed at least ten times. The chain carries TRBV12-3 or TRBV12-4 and TRBJ2-5; no clear D gene. V dropped 0 bases and J dropped 7 bases, with 6 bases sitting between them. The CDR3 length is 12 residues. CDR3 sequence: CASSLAPGTQYF. CDR3 nucleotide sequence: TGTGCCAGCAGTTTAGCCCCCGGGACCCAGTACTTC.

This clonotype was recorded many times. The chain recombines TRBV12-3 or TRBV12-4 with TRBJ2-7, with 8 nucleotides matching TRBD2. V dropped 5 bases and J dropped 2; count of bases not matched to a gene: 17. This CDR3 is built from 18 residues. The CDR3 loop is CASSMVGGLVVSPYEQYF. The CDR3 coding sequence is TGTGCCAGCAGTATGGTGGGGGGACTAGTCGTGAGTCCCTACGAGCAGTACTTC.